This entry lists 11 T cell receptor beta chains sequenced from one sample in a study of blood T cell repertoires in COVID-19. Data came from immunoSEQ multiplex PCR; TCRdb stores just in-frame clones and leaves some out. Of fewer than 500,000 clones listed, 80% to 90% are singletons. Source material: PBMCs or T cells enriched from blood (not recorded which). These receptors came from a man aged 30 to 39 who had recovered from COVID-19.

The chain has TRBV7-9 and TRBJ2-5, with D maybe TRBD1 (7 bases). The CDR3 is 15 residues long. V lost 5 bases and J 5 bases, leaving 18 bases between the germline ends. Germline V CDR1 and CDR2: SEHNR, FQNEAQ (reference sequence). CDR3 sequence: CASSRWEDRSETQYF. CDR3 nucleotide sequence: TGTGCCAGCAGCCGCTGGGAGGACAGGAGTGAGACCCAGTACTTC.

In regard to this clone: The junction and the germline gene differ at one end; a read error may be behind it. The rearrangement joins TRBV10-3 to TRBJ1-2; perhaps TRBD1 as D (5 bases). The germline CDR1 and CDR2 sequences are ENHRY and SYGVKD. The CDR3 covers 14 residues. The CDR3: CATSKTQEHYGYTF. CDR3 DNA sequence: TGTGCCACCAGTAAAACACAGGAACACTATGGCTACACCTTC.

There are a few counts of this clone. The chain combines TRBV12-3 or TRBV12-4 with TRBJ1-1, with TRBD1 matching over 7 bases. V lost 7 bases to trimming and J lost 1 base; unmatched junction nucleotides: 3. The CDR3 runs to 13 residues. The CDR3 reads CASIRQGNTEAFF. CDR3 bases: TGTGCCAGCATCAGACAGGGGAACACTGAAGCTTTCTTT.

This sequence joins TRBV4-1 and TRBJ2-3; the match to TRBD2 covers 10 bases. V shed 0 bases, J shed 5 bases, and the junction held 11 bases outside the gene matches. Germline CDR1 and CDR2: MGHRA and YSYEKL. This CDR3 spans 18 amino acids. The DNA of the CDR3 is TGCGCCAGCAGCCAAGATCCCGGCGCTAGCGGGAGTTTAGATACGCAGTATTTT. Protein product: CASSQDPGASGSLDTQYF.

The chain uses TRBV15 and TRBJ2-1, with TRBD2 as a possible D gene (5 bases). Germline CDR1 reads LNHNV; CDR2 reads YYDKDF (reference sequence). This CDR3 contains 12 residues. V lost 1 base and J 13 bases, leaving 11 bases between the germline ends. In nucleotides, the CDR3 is TGTGCCACCAGCAGAGGACCGGGGATACAGTTCTTC. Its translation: CATSRGPGIQFF.

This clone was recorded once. The CDR3: CASSYAGARVGNQPQHF. The CDR3 region has the DNA TGTGCCAGCAGTTACGCGGGGGCGCGGGTTGGCAATCAGCCCCAGCATTTT. The chain recombines TRBV6-2 or TRBV6-3 with TRBJ1-5; tentatively, D is TRBD1 (6 bases). Trimming removed 2 bases from V and 2 bases from J, with 16 bases in between. This CDR3 spans 17 amino acids. The germline gives CDR1 MNHEY, CDR2 SVGEGT.

The CDR3 reads CASSLGDIITF. DNA for the CDR3: TGTGCCAGCAGTTTAGGGGACATTATCACCTTC. V usage is TRBV12-3 or TRBV12-4 and J usage is TRBJ1-2, with D perhaps matching TRBD1 (6 bases). V shed 1 base and J shed 13 bases, with 10 bases lying between them. The CDR3 loop spans 11 amino acids.

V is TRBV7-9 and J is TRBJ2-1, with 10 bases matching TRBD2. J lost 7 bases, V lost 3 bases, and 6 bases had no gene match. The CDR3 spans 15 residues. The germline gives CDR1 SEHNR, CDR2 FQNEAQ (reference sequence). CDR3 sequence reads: CASSFESTSGNEQFF. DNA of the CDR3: TGTGCCAGCAGCTTCGAATCGACTAGCGGGAATGAGCAGTTCTTC. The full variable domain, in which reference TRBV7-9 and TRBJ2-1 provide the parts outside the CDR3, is DTGVSQNPRHKITKRGQNVTFRCDPISEHNRLYWYRQTLGQGPEFLTYFQNEAQLEKSRLLSDRFSAERPKGSFSTLEIQRTEQGDSAMYLCASSFESTSGNEQFFGPGTRLTVL.

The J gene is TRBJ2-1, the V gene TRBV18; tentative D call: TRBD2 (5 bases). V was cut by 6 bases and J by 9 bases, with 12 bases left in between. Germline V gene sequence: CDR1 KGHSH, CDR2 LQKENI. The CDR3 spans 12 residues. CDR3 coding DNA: TGTGCCAGCTCCTTACGACTATTTGAGCAGTTCTTC. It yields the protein CASSLRLFEQFF.

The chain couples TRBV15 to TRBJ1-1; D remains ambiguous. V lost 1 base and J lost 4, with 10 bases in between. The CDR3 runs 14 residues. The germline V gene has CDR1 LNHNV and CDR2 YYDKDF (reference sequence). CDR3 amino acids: CATSRGAGGTEAFF. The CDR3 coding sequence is TGTGCCACCAGCAGAGGCGCGGGAGGCACTGAAGCTTTCTTT.

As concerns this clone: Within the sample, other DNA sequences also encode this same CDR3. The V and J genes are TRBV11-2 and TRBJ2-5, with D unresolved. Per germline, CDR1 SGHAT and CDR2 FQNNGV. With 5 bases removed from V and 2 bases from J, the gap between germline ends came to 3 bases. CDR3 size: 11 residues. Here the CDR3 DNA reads TGTGCCAGCAGCCCGCAAGAGACCCAGTACTTC. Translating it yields CASSPQETQYF.